The rows below give T cell receptor beta chains drawn from one sample of a study of blood T cell repertoires in COVID-19. TCRdb keeps only in-frame clones here, not all; method: immunoSEQ multiplex PCR. The sample yields 120,000 or so clones, 87% seen once. Sequencing was done on a sample of peripheral blood. The receptors here all came from a human donor in a cohort sampled during active COVID-19. Each CDR3 is given with its conserved first and last residue. The D gene is left open where the match is weak. A row's size may be missing; if present it is once, few, many or a size class.

.	TRBV20-1	TRBJ2-7	.	TGCAGTGCTAGTGGGGAGCCCCATTCCCAATACGAGCAGTACTTC	CSASGEPHSQYEQYF
.	TRBV7-8	TRBJ2-1	.	TGTGCCAGCAGCTTAAGTGTACTGGGGGGGGCGTACAATGAGCAGTTCTTC	CASSLSVLGGAYNEQFF
.	TRBV15	TRBJ2-3	TRBD2	TGTGCCACCATAAGCGGGAGGGGGGGCACAGATACGCAGTATTTT	CATISGRGGTDTQYF
.	TRBV16	TRBJ1-2	TRBD1	TGTGCCAGCAGCTCGGACAGGGCCTATGGCTACACCTTC	CASSSDRAYGYTF
.	TRBV12-3/TRBV12-4	TRBJ2-7	.	TGTGCCAGCAGTTTAAGAGGAACCTACGAGCAGTACTTC	CASSLRGTYEQYF
once	TRBV7-2	TRBJ2-5	TRBD2	TGTGCCAGCAGCCCGAGCGGGGCGGGCCGGGAGACCCAGTACTTC	CASSPSGAGRETQYF
.	TRBV12-3/TRBV12-4	TRBJ1-2	.	TGTGCCAGCTCTGGAGAGGTACGGGGCTACACCTTC	CASSGEVRGYTF
.	TRBV19	TRBJ1-2	TRBD1	TGTGCCAGTAGGACAGGGGTAGGGGGCTACACCTTC	CASRTGVGGYTF
.	TRBV5-1	TRBJ1-5	TRBD1	TGCGCCAGCAGCGAAGGACAGGGCGATAGCAATCAGCCCCAGCATTTT	CASSEGQGDSNQPQHF
.	TRBV2	TRBJ1-5	.	TGTGCCAGCACCCGACGGGACACTAGCAATCAGCCCCAGCATTTT	CASTRRDTSNQPQHF